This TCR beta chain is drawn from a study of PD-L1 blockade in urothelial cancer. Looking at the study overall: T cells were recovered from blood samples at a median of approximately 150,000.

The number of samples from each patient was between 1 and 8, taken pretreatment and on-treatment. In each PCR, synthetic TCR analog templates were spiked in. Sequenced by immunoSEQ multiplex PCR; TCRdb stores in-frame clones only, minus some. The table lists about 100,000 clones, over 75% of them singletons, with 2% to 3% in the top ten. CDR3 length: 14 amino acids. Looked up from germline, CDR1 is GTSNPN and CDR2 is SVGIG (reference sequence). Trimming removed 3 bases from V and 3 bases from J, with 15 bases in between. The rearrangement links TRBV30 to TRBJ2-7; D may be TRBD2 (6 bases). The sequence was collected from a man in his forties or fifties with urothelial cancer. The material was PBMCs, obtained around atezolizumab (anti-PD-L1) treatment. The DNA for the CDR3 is TGTGCCTGGAGGGACCGACGGGGGAACTACGAGCAGTACTTC. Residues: CAWRDRRGNYEQYF.